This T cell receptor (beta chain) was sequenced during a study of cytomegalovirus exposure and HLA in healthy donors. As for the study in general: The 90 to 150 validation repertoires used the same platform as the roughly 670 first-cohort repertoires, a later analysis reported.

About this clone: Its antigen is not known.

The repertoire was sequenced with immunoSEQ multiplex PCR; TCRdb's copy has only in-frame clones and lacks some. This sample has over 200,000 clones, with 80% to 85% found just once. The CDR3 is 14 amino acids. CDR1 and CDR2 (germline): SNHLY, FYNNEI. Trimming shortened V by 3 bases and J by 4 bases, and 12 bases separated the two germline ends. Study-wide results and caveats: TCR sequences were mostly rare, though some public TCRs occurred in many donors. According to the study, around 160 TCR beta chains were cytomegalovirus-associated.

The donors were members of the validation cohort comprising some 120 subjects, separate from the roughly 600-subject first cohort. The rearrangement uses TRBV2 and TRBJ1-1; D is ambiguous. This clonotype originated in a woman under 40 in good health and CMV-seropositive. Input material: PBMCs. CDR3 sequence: CASSEWDRTTEAFF. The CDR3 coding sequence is TGTGCCAGCAGTGAGTGGGATAGGACCACTGAAGCTTTCTTT.